Shown below are 3 T cell receptor beta chains from a single sample sequenced in a study of T cells in Graves' hyperthyroidism and ophthalmopathy. RNA transcripts provided the source from which TCR beta CDR3 regions were amplified. The study used the HTBI primer set for a first-round RT-PCR of the TCR CDR3. From the multiplex PCR reads, TCRdb called clonotypes with MiXCR, one entry per CDR3 protein. The sample holds roughly 750,000 distinct CDR3 sequences, approximately 16% seen once. The sequenced sample consisted of blood. Receptor source: a man between 18 and 35 years old with Graves' hyperthyroidism.

This clonotype was seen a few times. The J gene is TRBJ2-5, the V gene TRBV5-5; weak D call: TRBD1 (5 bases). The CDR3 length is 15 residues. Trimming took 1 base from V and 1 from J, leaving 11 bases between them. Per the germline V gene, CDR1 is SGHKS and CDR2 is YYEKEE (reference sequence). Here the CDR3 DNA reads TGTGCCAGCAGCTTGACCGGACACCCCCAAGAGACCCAGTACTTC. Its protein is CASSLTGHPQETQYF. Combining the CDR3 with reference TRBV5-5 and TRBJ2-5 gives the whole variable domain DAGVTQSPTHLIKTRGQQVTLRCSPISGHKSVSWYQQVLGQGPQFIFQYYEKEERGRGNFPDRFSARQFPNYSSELNVNALLLGDSALYLCASSLTGHPQETQYFGPGTRLLVL.

Comments on this clonotype: Since a much larger clone is just one base distant, this may be a read error. The chain joins TRBV12-3 or TRBV12-4 to TRBJ2-5, with 11 bases aligning to TRBD2. J was trimmed by 0 bases and V by 8 bases; bases with no gene match: 14. The CDR3 consists of 18 residues. The CDR3 loop is CASAIGGLAVPYQETQYF. In DNA, the CDR3 is TGTGCCAGCGCCATTGGGGGACTAGCGGTTCCGTACCAAGAGACCCAGTACTTC.

This chain joins TRBV6-2 or TRBV6-3 and TRBJ2-6; 9 bases align to TRBD1. With V trimmed by 0 bases and J by 2 bases, 8 bases remained unmatched. The CDR3 is made up of 19 amino acids. Looked up from germline, CDR1 is MNHEY and CDR2 is SVGEGT. The CDR3 sequence: CASSYSKGQGGPGANVLTF. The CDR3 nucleotides read TGTGCCAGCAGTTACTCGAAGGGACAGGGAGGACCTGGGGCCAACGTCCTGACTTTC.